This is a list of T cell receptor beta chains from one sample in a study of cytomegalovirus exposure and HLA in healthy donors. Repertoires were generated with immunoSEQ multiplex PCR, while TCRdb's copy carries only in-frame clones and drops some. The sample lists tens of thousands of clones, approximately 85% occurring once. Sequencing input: PBMCs. These receptor sequences come from a woman aged 18-30 years in good health and CMV-seropositive. Each CDR3 is given with its conserved first and last residue. The order of the fields is V gene, D gene, clone size, J gene, CDR3 protein, CDR3 DNA. The D gene is left open where the match is weak. Clone size is given for some rows only: seen once, a few or many times, or a class if the clone is expanded.

TRBV5-1	NA	once	TRBJ1-2	CASSLDGKSYTF	TGCGCCAGCAGCCTGGACGGTAAAAGCTACACCTTC
TRBV9	TRBD1	NA	TRBJ1-1	CASSASLSTGVGGEAFF	TGTGCCAGCAGCGCCTCACTTTCAACAGGGGTGGGGGGTGAAGCTTTCTTT
TRBV29-1	NA	few	TRBJ1-5	CSVQDSFNQPQHF	TGCAGCGTCCAAGACAGTTTCAATCAGCCCCAGCATTTT
TRBV19	NA	once	TRBJ1-5	CASSIGAGLISNQPQHF	TGTGCCAGTAGTATAGGGGCAGGGTTGATAAGCAATCAGCCCCAGCATTTT
TRBV4-1	NA	NA	TRBJ2-2	CASSQVGWEGELFF	TGCGCCAGCAGCCAAGTAGGTTGGGAGGGGGAGCTGTTTTTT
TRBV5-8	NA	NA	TRBJ1-4	CASIERRDTEKLFF	TGTGCCAGCATTGAACGCCGGGACACTGAAAAACTGTTTTTT
TRBV15	TRBD1	NA	TRBJ2-1	CATSRDRENEQFF	TGTGCCACCAGCCGGGACAGGGAAAATGAGCAGTTCTTC
TRBV28	NA	NA	TRBJ1-2	CASREGRSGYTF	TGTGCCAGCAGGGAAGGGAGATCGGGCTACACCTTC
TRBV9	TRBD1	NA	TRBJ2-1	CASSVTGTGVNEQFF	TGTGCCAGCAGCGTGACCGGGACAGGGGTCAATGAGCAGTTCTTC
TRBV5-1	NA	NA	TRBJ2-7	CASSLQGSSYEQYF	TGCGCCAGCAGCTTACAGGGAAGCTCCTACGAGCAGTACTTC
TRBV5-4	TRBD1	NA	TRBJ1-1	CASSLEGALNTEAFF	TGTGCCAGCAGCTTGGAGGGGGCACTGAACACTGAAGCTTTCTTT
TRBV28	NA	NA	TRBJ1-2	CASSLIRSYGYTF	TGTGCCAGCAGTTTAATTCGGAGCTATGGCTACACCTTC
TRBV6-1	TRBD1	many	TRBJ1-6	CASSGQGENSPLHF	TGTGCCAGCAGTGGACAGGGGGAAAATTCACCCCTCCACTTT
TRBV11-1	TRBD1	NA	TRBJ2-7	CASSLSTGWYEQYF	TGTGCCAGCAGCTTATCGACAGGGTGGTACGAGCAGTACTTC
TRBV7-9	NA	NA	TRBJ2-1	CASSPYNEQFF	TGTGCCAGCAGCCCGTACAATGAGCAGTTCTTC
TRBV28	TRBD1	NA	TRBJ1-4	CASSPRSLTGQSNEKLFF	TGTGCCAGCAGTCCCAGATCCCTCACGGGACAGTCTAATGAAAAACTGTTTTTT